This T cell receptor beta chain was retrieved from a study of vaccination effects on CD4 cells after COVID-19. Worth noting for this clone: Its target is not known.

Expansion with viral peptide pools was applied to antigen-specific CD4+ T cells by the ViraFEST assay prior to sequencing. Isolating CD4+ T cells followed less than 12 days of culture. Participants completed two doses of the BNT162b2 or mRNA-1273 vaccine. Approximately 2.1 million PBMC were placed in each well, which was supplemented with 10 IU/ml IL-2 and roughly 9 ug/ml peptides. On days 3 and 7, fresh IL-2 medium replaced half the medium. The assay was immunoSEQ multiplex PCR, and TCRdb's table has in-frame clones only and misses some. The sample holds about 31,000 clones; about 66% are singletons and the top ten take 7.5% to 9.5%. Study conclusions and caveats: Healthy vaccinees had only 1 of 255 vaccine-induced clones cross-react with common cold coronaviruses. Late after vaccination, infection- and vaccine-induced clones showed marked clonal contraction.

This sample comprised CD4+ T cells from PBMCs cultured with SARS-CoV-2 spike peptides, obtained after COVID-19 vaccination. The source is a human donor who received a COVID-19 vaccine.

The CDR3 DNA reads as TGTGCCAGCAGCTTAACGTCGCAAGAGACCCAGTACTTC. Translating gives CASSLTSQETQYF. The genes are TRBV11-2 and TRBJ2-5; D call uncertain. V was cut by 2 bases and J by 2 bases, with 6 bases left in between. CDR1 SGHAT and CDR2 FQNNGV come from the germline V gene. The CDR3 covers 13 residues.